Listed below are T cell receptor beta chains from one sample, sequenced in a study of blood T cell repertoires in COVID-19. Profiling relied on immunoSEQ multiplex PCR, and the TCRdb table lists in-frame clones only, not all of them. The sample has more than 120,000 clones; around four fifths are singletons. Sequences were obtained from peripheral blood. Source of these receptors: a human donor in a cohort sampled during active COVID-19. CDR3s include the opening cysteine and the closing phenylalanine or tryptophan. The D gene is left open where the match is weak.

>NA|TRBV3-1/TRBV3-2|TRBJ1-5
TGTGCCAGCAGCCAAGACAGGTCCCAGCCCCAGCATTTT
CASSQDRSQPQHF
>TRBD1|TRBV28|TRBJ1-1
TGTGCCAGTCTCCCGGGACAGGGAATCATCTCCGGAGCTTTCTTT
CASLPGQGIISGAFF
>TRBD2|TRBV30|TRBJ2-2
TGTGCCTGGAGTGTAGACCTAGCGGGATCCGGGGAGCTGTTTTTT
CAWSVDLAGSGELFF
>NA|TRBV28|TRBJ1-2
TGTGCCAGCAGTTCCCCGACTCCGACGGGAGGCTACACCTTC
CASSSPTPTGGYTF
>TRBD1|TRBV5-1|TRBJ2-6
TGCGCCAGCAGCTCAGGGGGGACAGGGAACTCTGGGGCCAACGTCCTGACTTTC
CASSSGGTGNSGANVLTF
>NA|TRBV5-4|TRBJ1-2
TGTGCCAGCAGCTCCCCGGGGCAGGGGCAGTATGGCTACACCTTC
CASSSPGQGQYGYTF
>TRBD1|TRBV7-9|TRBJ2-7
TGTGCCAGCAGCCCTCCCCTCCCGGGACAGGGGAGCGCGGGGGAGCAGTACTTC
CASSPPLPGQGSAGEQYF
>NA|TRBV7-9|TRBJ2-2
TGTGCCAGCAGCTTTATCCTAGGATACGCCGGGGAGCTGTTTTTT
CASSFILGYAGELFF
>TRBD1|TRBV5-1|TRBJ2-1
TGCGCCAGCAGCTTGATTACAGGGGGCTCGAGTGAGCAGTTCTTC
CASSLITGGSSEQFF
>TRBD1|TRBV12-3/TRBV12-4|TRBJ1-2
TGTGCCAGCAGTCGGGACAGGGCCTATGGCTACACCTTC
CASSRDRAYGYTF
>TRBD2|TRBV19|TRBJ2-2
TGTGCCAGTAGTAGGCCCCAGTCGGCCGGTGGCGCGGGAGGGTGGTCCGGGGAGCTGTTTTTT
CASSRPQSAGGAGGWSGELFF
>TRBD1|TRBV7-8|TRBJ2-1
TGTGCCAGCAGCTTATTACAGGGGTACAATGAGCAGTTCTTC
CASSLLQGYNEQFF
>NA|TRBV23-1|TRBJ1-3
TGCGCCAGCAGTCAATCCAGATCATCTGGAAACACCATATATTTT
CASSQSRSSGNTIYF
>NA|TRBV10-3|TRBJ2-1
TGTGCCATCAGTGAAGGGACATACAATGAGCAGTTCTTC
CAISEGTYNEQFF
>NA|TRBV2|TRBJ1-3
TGTGCCAGCAGGAGGACAGCTGGAAACACCATATATTTT
CASRRTAGNTIYF
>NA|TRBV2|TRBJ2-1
TGTGCCAGCAATACCCCGGGACTTACCTACAATGAGCAGTTCTTC
CASNTPGLTYNEQFF
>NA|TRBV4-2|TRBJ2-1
TGTGCCAGCAGCCAACCGACTAGTAGGGATGAGCAGTTCTTC
CASSQPTSRDEQFF
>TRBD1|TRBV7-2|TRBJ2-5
TGTGCCAGCAGCTTGCTTGGGACAGGGACCTCGGGGGTGACCCAGTACTTC
CASSLLGTGTSGVTQYF
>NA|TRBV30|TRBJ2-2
TGTGCCTGGAGTATTACAGCAGCCGGGGAGCTGTTTTTT
CAWSITAAGELFF
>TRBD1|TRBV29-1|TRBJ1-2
TGCAGCGTTGGGACAGGGGCTGGCTACACCTTC
CSVGTGAGYTF
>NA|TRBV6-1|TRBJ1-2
TGTGCCAGCAGTGAGCAGGGGAAGGATGGCTACACCTTC
CASSEQGKDGYTF
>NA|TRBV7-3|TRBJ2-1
TGTGCCAGCAGCTTAGGTGTCATAAGTGGCTTCGATGAGCAGTTCTTC
CASSLGVISGFDEQFF